This T cell receptor (beta chain) was sequenced during a study of response to subunit inactivated influenza vaccine. The CDR3 has 16 amino acids. Trimming cost V 7 bases and J 0 bases, with 17 bases left between them. Germline loops: CDR1 MNHEY, CDR2 SVGEGT. TCRdb re-derived calls from the RT-PCR reads in MiXCR, one entry per CDR3 protein. The data contain a few hundred thousand distinct CDR3 sequences, around 15% of them singletons. V gene TRBV6-2 or TRBV6-3 combines with J gene TRBJ2-3, with D perhaps given as TRBD1 or TRBD2 (6 bases each). The sequence was obtained from a man aged 50 to 59 who received an inactivated influenza vaccine. The material was PBMCs from blood, obtained 11 to 12 days after vaccination. The DNA for the CDR3 is TGTGCCAGCATTCCCCGGGGGCGGGGCAGCACAGATACGCAGTATTTT. This translates into CASIPRGRGSTDTQYF.